What follows describes a single TCR beta chain. This same CDR3 is encoded by further DNA sequences in the sample. These data originate in a study of CD8 T cell repertoires and HIV-1 epitope variants. Study-wide background: Enriched T cells were co-cultured with equal numbers of autologous T cell-negative antigen-presenting cells. Separate from the cultures, 1M uncultured T cells served as baseline.

The CDR3 consists of 13 residues. Trimming removed 2 bases at V and 2 bases at J, with 7 bases between. Per the germline V gene, CDR1 is SGHRS and CDR2 is YFSETQ. Generated by immunoSEQ multiplex PCR, the TCRdb table keeps only in-frame clones and is missing some. The sample includes 95,000 or so clones, almost 75% of them seen just once. The receptor was isolated from a male donor with HIV. The material sequenced was uncultured baseline CD8+ T cells from peripheral blood mononuclear cells (PBMCs). The chain has TRBV5-1 and TRBJ1-1; the D is unclear. The CDR3 sequence is CASSLSANTEAFF. As DNA, the CDR3 is TGCGCCAGCAGCTTATCAGCAAACACTGAAGCTTTCTTT.